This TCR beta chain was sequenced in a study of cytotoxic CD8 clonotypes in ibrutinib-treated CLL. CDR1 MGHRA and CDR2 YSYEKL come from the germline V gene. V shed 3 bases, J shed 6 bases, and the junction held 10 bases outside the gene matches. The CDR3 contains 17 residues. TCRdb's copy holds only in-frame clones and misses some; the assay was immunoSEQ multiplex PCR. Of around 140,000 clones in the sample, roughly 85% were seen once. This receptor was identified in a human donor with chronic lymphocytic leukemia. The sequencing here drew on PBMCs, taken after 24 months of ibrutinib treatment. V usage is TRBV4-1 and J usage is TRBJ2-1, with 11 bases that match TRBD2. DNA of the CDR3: TGCGCCAGCAGCCATGCCTTACTAGCGGGAGACTTCAATGAGCAGTTCTTC. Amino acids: CASSHALLAGDFNEQFF.